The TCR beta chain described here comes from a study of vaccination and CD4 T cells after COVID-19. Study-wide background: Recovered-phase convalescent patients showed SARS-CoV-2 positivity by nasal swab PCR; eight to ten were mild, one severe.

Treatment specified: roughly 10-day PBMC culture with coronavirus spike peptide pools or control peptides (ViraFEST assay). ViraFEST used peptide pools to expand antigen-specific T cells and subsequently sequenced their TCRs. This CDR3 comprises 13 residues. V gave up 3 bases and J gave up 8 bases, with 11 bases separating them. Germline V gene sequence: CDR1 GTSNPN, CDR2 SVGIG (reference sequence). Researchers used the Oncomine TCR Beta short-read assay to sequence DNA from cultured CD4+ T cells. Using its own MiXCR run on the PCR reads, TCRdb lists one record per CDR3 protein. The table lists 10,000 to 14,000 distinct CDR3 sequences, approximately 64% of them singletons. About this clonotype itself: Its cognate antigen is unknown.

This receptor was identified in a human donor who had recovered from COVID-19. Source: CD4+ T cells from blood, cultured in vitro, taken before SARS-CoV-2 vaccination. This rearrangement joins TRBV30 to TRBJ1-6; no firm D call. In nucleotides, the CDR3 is TGTGCCTGGAGATCTGGGTCTTATTCACCCCTCCACTTT. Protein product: CAWRSGSYSPLHF.